This TCR beta chain came from a study of identical twins (dated by TCRdb to 2016 to 2017). Concerning the study at large: To test whether fetal clonotypes persist, the study used deep sequencing on TCR alpha and beta repertoires from monozygotic twins, unrelated adults of various ages, and cord blood. Replicate twin experiments were performed at different times using different library preparation protocols to rule out contamination.

General findings and caveats noted by the study authors: Because the same donors could not be followed over many years, the conclusions depended on cross-sectional statistical analysis. Compared with coincidental sharing between unrelated individuals, an excess of low generation-probability sequences was observed among out-of-frame TCR alpha sequences shared between twins. In monozygotic twins, recombination models systematically underestimated out-of-frame TCR alpha sharing, but the models matched the sharing seen between unrelated individuals. Abundant cord blood beta clonotypes carried fewer insertions; young adult naive repertoires showed a weaker similar trend, while memory repertoires showed none. Excess twin sharing in beta out-of-frame sequences was weaker because fewer shared sequences lowered the signal-to-noise ratio. Invariant T cells such as MAIT and iNKT could partly confound zero-insertion analyses, though diverse VJ usage argued against this for most clonotypes.

The library was made by 5' RACE. TCRdb names Illumina HiSeq 2000 as the instrument used. Template switching added a universal primer binding site, and the final cDNA carried a unique molecular identifier that allowed TCR cDNA molecules to be counted accurately. Specific primers in the conserved constant-segment region were used to synthesize first-strand cDNA for the TCR alpha and beta chains. Each cDNA library was double barcoded, with a SMART-Mk sample barcode plus Illumina barcodes, to control for contamination. TruSeq adapter sequences and Illumina sample barcodes were added in two successive PCR steps. TCR alpha and beta cDNA libraries were sequenced on the Illumina HiSeq platform with custom primers. On the authors' methods: MiGEC was used to process raw reads and extract unique molecular identifiers, and MiXCR was used to find CDR3 positions. For each individual, recombination models were inferred using an EM algorithm with the repgenHMM and IGoR tools. The analysis of shared clonotypes was done with the tcR package in R, with sharing normalized by the product of cloneset sizes. To study raw recombination free of thymic and clonal selection effects, out-of-frame nonproductive sequences were analyzed. TCRdb cleaned the public reads at Q25 with fastp, built clones with MiXCR and kept in-frame beta chains. Identical CDR3 protein sequences are pooled into one entry, listed with their most common genes and DNA. Clone size and V and J calls follow TCRdb, not the original study. The sample table contains hundreds of thousands of distinct CDR3 sequences; only one count was recorded for about 7.5% of them. Under 6.5% of the sample goes to the ten largest clones.

Inclusive of the bounding cysteine and phenylalanine, the CDR3 is 14 residues long. The retained sequence is limited to the CDR3, 42 bases, with the frame set at the first base. CDR1 and CDR2 are drawn from the germline V gene: MRHNA, SNTAGT. Germline trimming amounts to 6 bases on V and 13 bases on J, with 13 as the count of junction bases outside the gene matches. Of note for this clonotype: No antigen is known for it. No base-level quality is on record; no much larger clone is a single base apart.

Only healthy Caucasian donors were included. The twin cohort consisted of three pairs of female monozygotic twins, all aged 18 to 29 years. Positive isolation kits from Invitrogen were used to isolate the CD4+ and CD8+ T cell populations. In addition, the sample was reused for a study of yellow fever vaccine responses in identical twins. As the second paper documents: The authors reported that the T cell response to vaccination in identical twins appeared partly convergent and partly personalized. In identical twins, the study followed T cell clones that responded to the vaccine with precision.

Sequencing was done on a sample of CD8+ T cells sorted from blood. The TCR originated in a woman aged 18-29 years in good health. Rearrangement joined TRBV6-4 to TRBJ2-1; 9 of the junction bases match TRBD1. The sequenced DNA is TGTGCCAGCAGCCCCGGGACAGGGTCCCAGGATCAGTTCTTC. Translated, it reads CASSPGTGSQDQFF.